This T cell receptor beta chain comes out of a study of CD8 T cells in Susac syndrome. TEMRA cells were FACS-enriched and CD8+ and CD4+ T cells negatively isolated. cDNA came from about 0.51 to 1 ug RNA primed by random hexamers. MiXCR, run by TCRdb on the immunoSEQ multiplex PCR reads, gives a single entry per CDR3 protein. The data hold approximately 110,000 distinct CDR3 sequences, with over 90% observed a single time. V was shortened by 0 bases and J by 7 bases, with 16 bases between the two germline ends. The germline V gene has CDR1 SNHLY and CDR2 FYNNEI. The CDR3 runs to 16 residues. The genes are TRBV2 and TRBJ2-1; the D gene is possibly TRBD2 (7 bases). The material sequenced was CD8+ T cells from PBMCs. This TCR came from a human donor with multiple sclerosis. The CDR3 DNA reads as TGTGCCAGCAGTGAAGCGATCGGGGGGCTGGGGAATGAGCAGTTCTTC. Translation: CASSEAIGGLGNEQFF.